The 6 T cell receptor beta chains reported below all come from one sample, sequenced in a study of T-cell memory formation after mild COVID-19. TCRdb passed the 5' RACE reads through MiXCR, listing each CDR3 protein once. The data hold 550,000 to 600,000 distinct CDR3 sequences, with 17% observed a single time. Sequencing was carried out using PBMCs or a T cell subset sorted from them (not recorded which). The source of these receptors is an adult woman who had mild COVID-19 (a few samples of this study predate the infection). Cell type and time point are not known.

The chain uses TRBV4-1 and TRBJ2-2; D is unresolved. V was cut by 3 bases and J by 4 bases, with 6 bases left in between. Looked up from germline, CDR1 is MGHRA and CDR2 is YSYEKL. The CDR3 has 13 amino acids. The CDR3 DNA sequence: TGCGCCAGCAGCCACGCCTCCACCGGGGAGCTGTTTTTT. Its translation: CASSHASTGELFF.

This clonotype appeared a few times. The rearrangement uses TRBV3-1 and TRBJ1-2, with 8 bases identical to TRBD1. CDR3 length equals 15 residues. The germline gives CDR1 LGHDT, CDR2 YNNKEL (reference sequence). Trimming at V came to 7 bases and at J to 4 bases, leaving 11 bases not matched to a gene. The CDR3: CASTLSDRGGYGYTF. Here the CDR3 DNA reads TGTGCCAGCACCTTATCCGACAGGGGAGGCTATGGCTACACCTTC.

This rearrangement joins TRBV5-1 to TRBJ2-2; 7 bases align to TRBD1. From germline, CDR1 is SGHRS and CDR2 YFSETQ. The J segment lost 1 base and the V segment lost 1 base, leaving 4 bases of the junction unmatched. The CDR3 has 16 amino acids. CDR3 nucleotides: TGCGCCAGCAGCTTGAGGGGACAGCTGAACACCGGGGAGCTGTTTTTT. Translated, it gives CASSLRGQLNTGELFF.

This clonotype was picked up many times. The V call is TRBV5-1, the J call TRBJ2-1; D not resolved. CDR3 size: 16 residues. The V gene's germline CDR1 is SGHRS and CDR2 YFSETQ. V shed 4 bases and J shed 0 bases, with 14 bases lying between them. DNA for the CDR3: TGCGCCAGCAGCGCAGAAACGGGTATCTCCTACAATGAGCAGTTCTTC. Its translation is CASSAETGISYNEQFF.

The gene calls are TRBV5-1 and TRBJ1-1; D is undetermined. The CDR3 consists of 13 residues. The germline CDR1 and CDR2 sequences are SGHRS and YFSETQ. Trimming took 0 bases from V and 6 from J, leaving 9 bases between them. CDR3 in amino acids: CASSLEPSAEAFF. CDR3 DNA: TGCGCCAGCAGCTTGGAACCGTCGGCTGAAGCTTTCTTT.

This clonotype was detected a few times. V usage is TRBV4-2 and J usage is TRBJ2-7; TRBD2 matches 10 bases. V shed 1 base, J shed 0 bases, and the junction held 21 bases outside the gene matches. There are 22 residues in the CDR3. Per germline, CDR1 LGHNA and CDR2 YNFKEQ. The CDR3 DNA reads as TGTGCCAGCAGCCAAGGGCCCATAGGGGGCCATAGCGGGAGGCCCAACTCCTACGAGCAGTACTTC. It codes for CASSQGPIGGHSGRPNSYEQYF.